This paragraph covers one TCR beta chain sequence. The data were taken from a study of cytomegalovirus exposure and HLA in healthy donors. The primer mix had 60 Vbeta and 13 Jbeta primers. Profiling relied on immunoSEQ multiplex PCR, and the TCRdb table lists in-frame clones only, not all of them. The table has 170,000 or so clones, around nine tenths seen once. Trimming took 2 bases from V and 4 from J; bases not matched to a gene: 14. Germline-derived CDR1 and CDR2 are SEHNR and FQNEAQ (reference sequence). The CDR3 length is 18 residues. The rearrangement links TRBV7-9 to TRBJ1-1; 9 nucleotides align to TRBD1. This clonotype was sampled from a woman aged 18-29 years in good health and CMV-seronegative. Sequences were obtained from PBMCs. CDR3 amino acids: CASSLPLGQGIVGTEAFF. In DNA, the CDR3 is TGTGCCAGCAGCTTACCCCTGGGACAGGGTATAGTAGGCACTGAAGCTTTCTTT.